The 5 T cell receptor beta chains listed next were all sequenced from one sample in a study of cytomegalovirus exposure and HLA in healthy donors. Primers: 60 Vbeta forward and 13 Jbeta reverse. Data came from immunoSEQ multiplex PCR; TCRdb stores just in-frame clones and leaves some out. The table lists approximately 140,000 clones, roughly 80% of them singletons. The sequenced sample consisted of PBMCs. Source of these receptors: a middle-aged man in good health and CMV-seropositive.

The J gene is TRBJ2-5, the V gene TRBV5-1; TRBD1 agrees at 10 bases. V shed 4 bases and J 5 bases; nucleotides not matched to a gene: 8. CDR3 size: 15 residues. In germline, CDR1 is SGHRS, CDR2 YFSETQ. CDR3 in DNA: TGCGCCAGCAGCGGGGACAGGGGCCGAGGGGAGACCCAGTACTTC. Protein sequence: CASSGDRGRGETQYF. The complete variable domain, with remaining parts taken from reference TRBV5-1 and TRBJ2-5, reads KAGVTQTPRYLIKTRGQQVTLSCSPISGHRSVSWYQQTPGQGLQFLFEYFSETQRNKGNFPGRFSGRQFSNSRSEMNVSTLELGDSALYLCASSGDRGRGETQYFGPGTRLLVL.

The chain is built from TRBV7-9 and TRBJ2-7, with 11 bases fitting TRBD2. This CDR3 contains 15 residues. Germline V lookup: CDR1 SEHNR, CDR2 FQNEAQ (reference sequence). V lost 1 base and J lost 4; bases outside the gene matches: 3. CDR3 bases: TGTGCCAGCAGCTTAGTAGCGGGGGGGAGGTACGAGCAGTACTTC. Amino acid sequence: CASSLVAGGRYEQYF.

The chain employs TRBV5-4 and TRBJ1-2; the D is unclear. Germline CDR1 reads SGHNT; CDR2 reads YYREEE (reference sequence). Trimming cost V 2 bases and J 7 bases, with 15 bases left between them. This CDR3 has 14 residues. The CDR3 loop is CASSFSGLEGGYTF. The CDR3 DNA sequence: TGTGCCAGCAGCTTCTCCGGACTCGAGGGTGGCTACACCTTC.

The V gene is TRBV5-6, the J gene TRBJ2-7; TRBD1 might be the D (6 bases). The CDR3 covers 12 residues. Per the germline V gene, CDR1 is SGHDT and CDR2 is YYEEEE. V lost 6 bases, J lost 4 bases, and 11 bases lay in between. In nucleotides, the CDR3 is TGTGCCAGCACCAGGGGACGGTACGAGCAGTACTTC. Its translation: CASTRGRYEQYF.

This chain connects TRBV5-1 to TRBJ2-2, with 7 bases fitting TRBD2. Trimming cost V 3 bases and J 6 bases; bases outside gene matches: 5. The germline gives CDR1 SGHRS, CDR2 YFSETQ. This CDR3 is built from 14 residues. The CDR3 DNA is TGCGCCAGCAGCTCGGGGGGACCCGCCGGGGAGCTGTTTTTT. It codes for CASSSGGPAGELFF.